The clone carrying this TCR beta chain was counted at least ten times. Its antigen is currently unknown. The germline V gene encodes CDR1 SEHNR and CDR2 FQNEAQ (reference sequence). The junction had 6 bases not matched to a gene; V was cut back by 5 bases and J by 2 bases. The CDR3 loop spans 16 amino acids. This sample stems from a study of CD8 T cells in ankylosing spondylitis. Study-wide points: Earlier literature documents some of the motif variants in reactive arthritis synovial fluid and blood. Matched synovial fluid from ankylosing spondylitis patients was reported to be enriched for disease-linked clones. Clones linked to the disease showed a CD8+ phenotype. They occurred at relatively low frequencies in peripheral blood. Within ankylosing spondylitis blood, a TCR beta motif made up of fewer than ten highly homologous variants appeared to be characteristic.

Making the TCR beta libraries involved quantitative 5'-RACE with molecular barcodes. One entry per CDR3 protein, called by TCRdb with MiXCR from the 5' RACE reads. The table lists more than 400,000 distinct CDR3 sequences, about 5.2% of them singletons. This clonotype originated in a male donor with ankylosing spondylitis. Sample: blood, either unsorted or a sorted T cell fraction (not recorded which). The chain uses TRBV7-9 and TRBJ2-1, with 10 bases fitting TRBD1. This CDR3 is CASSLFGQGAYNEQFF. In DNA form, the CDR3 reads TGTGCCAGCAGCCTTTTCGGACAGGGGGCCTACAATGAGCAGTTCTTC.